This T cell receptor (beta chain) came from a study of T cell responses to AZD1222 COVID-19 vaccine. Some clones are missing from TCRdb's copy, which holds only in-frame ones; the method was immunoSEQ multiplex PCR. The sample consists of some 80,000 clones, more than 70% of them appearing once. V was cut by 0 bases and J by 10 bases, with 10 bases left in between. Germline V CDR1 and CDR2: LGHDT, YNNKEL (reference sequence). The CDR3 is 13 residues long. The chain recombines TRBV3-1 (or the pseudogene TRBV3-2) with TRBJ2-1, with unresolved D. Sequenced here: peripheral blood, sampled 28 days after the second dose of the MenACWY control vaccine. The clonotype was recovered from an adult who received the MenACWY meningococcal vaccine as a control. CDR3 sequence (DNA): TGTGCCAGCAGCCAAGATCTTCGAAGGGAGCAGTTCTTC. Its protein product is CASSQDLRREQFF.